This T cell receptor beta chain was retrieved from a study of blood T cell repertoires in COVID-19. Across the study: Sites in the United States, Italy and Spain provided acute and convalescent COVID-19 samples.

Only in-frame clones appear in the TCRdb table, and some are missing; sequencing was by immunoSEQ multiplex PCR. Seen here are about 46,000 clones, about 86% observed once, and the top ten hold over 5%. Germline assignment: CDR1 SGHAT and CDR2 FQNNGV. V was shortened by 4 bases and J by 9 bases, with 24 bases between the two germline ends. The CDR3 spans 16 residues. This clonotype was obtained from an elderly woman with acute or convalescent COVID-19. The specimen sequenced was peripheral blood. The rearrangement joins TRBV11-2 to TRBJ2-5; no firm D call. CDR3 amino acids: CASSSLGATASPAQYF. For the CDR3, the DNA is TGTGCCAGCAGCTCACTGGGTGCTACAGCTTCTCCGGCCCAGTACTTC.